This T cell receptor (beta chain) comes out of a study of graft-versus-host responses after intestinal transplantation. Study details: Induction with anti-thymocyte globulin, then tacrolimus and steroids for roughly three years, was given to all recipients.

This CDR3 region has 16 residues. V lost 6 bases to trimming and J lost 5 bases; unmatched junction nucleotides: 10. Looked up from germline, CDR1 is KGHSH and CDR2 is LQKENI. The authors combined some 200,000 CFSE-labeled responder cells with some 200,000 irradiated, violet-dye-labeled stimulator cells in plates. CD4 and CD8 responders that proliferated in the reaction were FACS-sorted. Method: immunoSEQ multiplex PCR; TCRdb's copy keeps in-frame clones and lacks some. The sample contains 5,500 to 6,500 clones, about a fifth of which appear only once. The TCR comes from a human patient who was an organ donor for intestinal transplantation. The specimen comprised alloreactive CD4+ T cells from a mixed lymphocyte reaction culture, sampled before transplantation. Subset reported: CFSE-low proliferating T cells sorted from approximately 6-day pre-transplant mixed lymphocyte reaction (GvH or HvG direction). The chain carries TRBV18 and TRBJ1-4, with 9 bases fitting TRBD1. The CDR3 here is CASSPSTGTGNEKLFF. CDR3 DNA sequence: TGTGCCAGCTCCCCATCCACCGGGACAGGGAATGAAAAACTGTTTTTT.